This entry describes one T cell receptor beta chain. What it binds is not known. The source of the sample is a study of cytomegalovirus exposure and HLA in healthy donors. Findings and caveats of the study: Another analysis was done later, and it associated approximately 17,000 TCR beta sequences with HLA alleles at 0.05 false discovery rate. Apart from CMV serostatus, no immune exposure information was available.

It was with 60 Vbeta and 13 Jbeta primers that the PCR ran. Authors' data handling: An analysis that came later counted 80 million or so unique TCR beta chains, 9 million to 12 million shared. The data were produced by immunoSEQ multiplex PCR, yet TCRdb's version contains in-frame clones alone and is incomplete. V and J calls and clone size are copied from that table; D and trimming were computed from the DNA. This table has around 150,000 clones, approximately 80% appearing once. The CDR3 spans 15 residues. Losses at the gene ends were 4 bases for V and 2 bases for J; bases not matched to a gene: 2. Germline V gives CDR1 MGHDK, CDR2 SYGVNS.

Sequencing input: PBMCs. The chain carries TRBV25-1 and TRBJ2-6; 7 positions match TRBD1. The receptor was derived from a male donor in good health and CMV-seronegative. The CDR3, as DNA: TGTGCCAGCAGTGCGACAGGGACTGGGGCCAACGTCCTGACTTTC. It specifies CASSATGTGANVLTF.